This T cell receptor beta chain was identified in a study of cytomegalovirus exposure and HLA in healthy donors (dated by TCRdb to about 2017). In the study overall: An earlier analysis of some 500 of the donors reported 250 to 300 Gb of sequence data and roughly 100 million unique TCR beta sequences from roughly 180 million T cells. An early release covering roughly 640 HLA-typed donors comprised about 300 gigabases of sequencing data and tens of millions of unique TCR sequences. Of the 350 to 450 genotyped donors, roughly 80% fell in the genetic ancestry cluster associated with self-reported Caucasian donors. The study aimed to test whether signatures of past pathogen exposure could be identified by cataloging public T cell receptors. The study used immunosequencing to profile the T cell repertoires of 666 subjects and linked those repertoires to cytomegalovirus serostatus. Along with the approximately 670-subject first cohort, a separate validation cohort of around 120 different subjects was used. To predict cytomegalovirus infection status, the study combined high-throughput TCR immunosequencing, statistical association of individual TCRs with disease status, and machine learning. In a later analysis, previously published TCR beta repertoires from several hundred donors were re-analyzed and high-resolution HLA genotyping was added so that TCR occurrence patterns could be studied. The later analysis used no new phenotypic data to find candidate immune exposures, relying instead on TCR beta sequences and their occurrence across donors. In an earlier analysis of more than 550 of the donors, high-throughput TCR beta sequencing was used to judge whether each TCR beta V gene segment behaved as functional or pseudogenic. Donor age, sex, ethnicity and CMV serostatus were compiled together with the repertoire data. A later genetic analysis took genome-wide SNP genotypes for about 60% of the roughly 670 donors and used that subset as a discovery cohort. All discovery cohort repertoires had been generated on a single sequencing platform. HLA typing included class I and class II loci at four-digit resolution. The number of typed donors differed by locus: about 620-640 for A, B, C, DRB1 and DQB1; 522 for DQA1; approximately 600 for DPA1; and about 450 for DPB1. Because of strong linkage in the cohort, roughly 5 DR-DQ haplotypes were treated as single units for association and clustering. Among about 360 genotyped donors of the cohort, an average of around 240,000 unique TCR beta nucleotide sequences were sequenced per donor, roughly 18% of them non-productive. The investigation overall reported the following: In vitro tests confirmed that a few of the cytomegalovirus-associated TCR beta chains recognize cytomegalovirus antigens. Some 16 rarely observed V segments, including chromosome 9 orphons, were excluded from the earlier analysis of about 600 of the donors because counts were too low. Across donors, most TCR sequences were observed very rarely, whereas some public TCRs were present in many individuals. The authors suggested that the approach could potentially be generalized to other disease states and immunological phenotypes. CMV serostatus was the only immune exposure information available for the cohort. The sequencing pipeline was judged likely to have produced a cluster of highly shared sequence variants as a technical artifact. When HLA alleles, especially DR and DQ, strongly co-occurred, attributing TCR associations to individual alleles was difficult. Because HLA typing was unavailable for some donors at each locus, only the typed subset was used in association tests. A later analysis reported that several top co-occurrence clusters appeared linked to parvovirus B19, influenza, CMV and Epstein-Barr virus. In a later analysis, the rate of TCR association differed among HLA loci, with DRB1 alleles having the most associated TCRs and HLA-C alleles having the fewest. Compared with equally common non-associated chains, HLA-associated TCR beta chains in a later analysis were more clonally expanded and had lower generation probabilities. In both the original and validation cohorts, the classifier was reported to diagnose cytomegalovirus status with high specificity and sensitivity. Linkage disequilibrium might explain the correlated functional status among segregating V segments, but an unknown experimental factor could not be ruled out. The study listed 150 to 200 TCR beta chains as associated with cytomegalovirus. In a later analysis, about 17,000 TCR beta sequences were associated with specific HLA alleles at a false discovery rate of 0.05. In a later genetic analysis, fewer N-insertions in productive TCRs were reported among donors in an Asian-associated ancestry cluster than the roughly 700-donor mean. The cohort was sequenced for TCR beta chains only, and without alpha or paired-chain data the features that could be detected were limited. Roughly uniform sequencing depth across donors was assumed in presence/absence analyses, although this assumption may not hold. In a later genetic analysis, a missense DCLRE1C variant was associated with V-gene and J-gene trimming of TCR beta chains, and the association was replicated in an independent cohort. In an earlier analysis of about 550 of the donors, most TCR beta V segments were observed in productive rearrangements about 87% or about 30% of the time, broadly matching IMGT annotations. A further reported finding was that TCR beta sequences accurately predicted the HLA-A and HLA-B alleles for most subjects in the first cohort. A later analysis found that most CMV-associated TCR beta chains appeared HLA-restricted, with HLA associations seemingly driven largely by CMV exposure.

The library was generated by the immunoSEQ multiplex PCR assay. The multiplex PCR relied on a mix of 60 forward primers for TCR Vbeta segments and 13 reverse primers for TCR Jbeta segments. A multiplex PCR assay on genomic DNA amplified the CDR3 region of rearranged TCR beta genes. Amplified TCR beta libraries were sequenced as 87-base-pair reads on the Illumina HiSeq System. The paper's data handling went like this. A later analysis counted around 72 million unique TCR beta chains across the 650 to 700 repertoires, and some 11 million of these chains were shared by at least two donors. Raw reads were error-corrected and collapsed into unique sequences by a nearest-neighbor algorithm in which closely related sequences were merged to remove PCR and sequencing errors. To assign V, D and J gene segments, CDR3 sequences were aligned to IMGT reference sequences. Each retained sequence needed at least a six-nucleotide match to both a V gene segment and a J gene segment. Rearrangements were classified as productive when the CDR3 lacked stop codons and remained in frame with V and J, and all other rearrangements were classified as non-productive. CDR3 was defined according to IMGT convention as the region running from the second conserved V-encoded cysteine to the conserved J-encoded phenylalanine. The earlier analysis of more than 450 of the donors excluded sequences that lacked an unambiguous match to a single V gene segment. In an earlier analysis of approximately 500 of the donors, a V segment was called functional when productive rearrangements were above 56.7%, and segregating when the standard deviation between donors exceeded 5%. To diagnose cytomegalovirus status from the catalog of TCR beta chain sequences, a statistical classification framework was built. In a later analysis, TCR nucleotide sequences were compared against IMGT/GENE-DB human TR gene sequences so that V and J genes could be assigned. In a later analysis, CDR3 sequences and most-parsimonious VDJ recombination scenarios were assigned using the TCRdist pipeline. In a later analysis, each TCR beta chain was defined by its CDR3 amino acid sequence together with its V-gene family, and reads lacking a unique V-gene family were excluded. A later analysis removed nearly 600 highly shared, low-generation-probability nucleotide sequences to deal with suspected cross-contamination and a sequencing artifact. In a later analysis, a clonal expansion index was calculated for each public chain from normalized within-repertoire ranks of inferred template counts. Generation probabilities in a later analysis came from a VDJ recombination model fitted to out-of-frame rearrangements, and those results were checked against IGoR. In a later analysis, TCR-TCR, TCR-HLA and TCR-CMV co-occurrence was scored with hypergeometric tests, and a repertoire-size bias correction was applied to TCR pairs. In a later analysis, false discovery rates were estimated by permuting HLA or CMV assignments 20 times. In a later analysis, co-occurring TCRs were grouped using DBSCAN, and TCRdist sequence similarity was added for clustering within HLA-allele-positive subsets. Co-occurrence clustering excluded repertoires with fewer than 30,000 or more than 120,000 public chains, plus five with anomalous nucleotide sharing. TCRdb took this table from immuneACCESS and kept in-frame rearrangements with V and J called. Such tables lack part of the clones; where checked against another copy, unresolved V genes explain under half of the gap, and the rest is unexplained. V, J and clone size are taken as reported in that table, and D and trimming were inferred from the DNA itself. The sample includes some 100,000 clones, with 69% observed a single time. Jointly, the top ten make up approximately 5.5% of the sample.

Details on this clone: Its antigen is not yet known. No per-base quality is available; no much larger clone lies one base away. The sample contains more than one DNA sequence encoding this CDR3.

The cohort was made up of 500 to 800 healthy bone marrow donors. Cohort members were all nominally healthy when sampled, although unrecorded immune exposures were likely present. The donor was CMV seropositive and was included in the group of some 290 seropositive cohort members. A peripheral blood sample was provided by each donor, and peripheral blood mononuclear cells were used for TCR beta sequencing. The Qiagen DNeasy Blood Extraction Kit was used to extract genomic DNA from the blood cell samples. Sequenced: PBMCs. The TCR was taken from a woman in her 70s in good health and CMV-seropositive.

The DNA sequence reads TGTGCCAGCAGTTTGCGGGAAAACACCGGGGAGCTGTTTTTT. Protein translation: CASSLRENTGELFF. The V gene is TRBV27 and the J gene is TRBJ2-2; D gene: possibly TRBD2, on 6 matching bases. Trimming takes 3 bases from V and 2 bases from J, and the germline ends sit 7 bases apart. CDR1 and CDR2 were assigned from the germline V gene (reference sequence) as MNHEY and SMNVEV. The CDR3 numbers 14 residues from cysteine through phenylalanine. Just the 42-base CDR3 DNA is kept, in frame starting at base 1.